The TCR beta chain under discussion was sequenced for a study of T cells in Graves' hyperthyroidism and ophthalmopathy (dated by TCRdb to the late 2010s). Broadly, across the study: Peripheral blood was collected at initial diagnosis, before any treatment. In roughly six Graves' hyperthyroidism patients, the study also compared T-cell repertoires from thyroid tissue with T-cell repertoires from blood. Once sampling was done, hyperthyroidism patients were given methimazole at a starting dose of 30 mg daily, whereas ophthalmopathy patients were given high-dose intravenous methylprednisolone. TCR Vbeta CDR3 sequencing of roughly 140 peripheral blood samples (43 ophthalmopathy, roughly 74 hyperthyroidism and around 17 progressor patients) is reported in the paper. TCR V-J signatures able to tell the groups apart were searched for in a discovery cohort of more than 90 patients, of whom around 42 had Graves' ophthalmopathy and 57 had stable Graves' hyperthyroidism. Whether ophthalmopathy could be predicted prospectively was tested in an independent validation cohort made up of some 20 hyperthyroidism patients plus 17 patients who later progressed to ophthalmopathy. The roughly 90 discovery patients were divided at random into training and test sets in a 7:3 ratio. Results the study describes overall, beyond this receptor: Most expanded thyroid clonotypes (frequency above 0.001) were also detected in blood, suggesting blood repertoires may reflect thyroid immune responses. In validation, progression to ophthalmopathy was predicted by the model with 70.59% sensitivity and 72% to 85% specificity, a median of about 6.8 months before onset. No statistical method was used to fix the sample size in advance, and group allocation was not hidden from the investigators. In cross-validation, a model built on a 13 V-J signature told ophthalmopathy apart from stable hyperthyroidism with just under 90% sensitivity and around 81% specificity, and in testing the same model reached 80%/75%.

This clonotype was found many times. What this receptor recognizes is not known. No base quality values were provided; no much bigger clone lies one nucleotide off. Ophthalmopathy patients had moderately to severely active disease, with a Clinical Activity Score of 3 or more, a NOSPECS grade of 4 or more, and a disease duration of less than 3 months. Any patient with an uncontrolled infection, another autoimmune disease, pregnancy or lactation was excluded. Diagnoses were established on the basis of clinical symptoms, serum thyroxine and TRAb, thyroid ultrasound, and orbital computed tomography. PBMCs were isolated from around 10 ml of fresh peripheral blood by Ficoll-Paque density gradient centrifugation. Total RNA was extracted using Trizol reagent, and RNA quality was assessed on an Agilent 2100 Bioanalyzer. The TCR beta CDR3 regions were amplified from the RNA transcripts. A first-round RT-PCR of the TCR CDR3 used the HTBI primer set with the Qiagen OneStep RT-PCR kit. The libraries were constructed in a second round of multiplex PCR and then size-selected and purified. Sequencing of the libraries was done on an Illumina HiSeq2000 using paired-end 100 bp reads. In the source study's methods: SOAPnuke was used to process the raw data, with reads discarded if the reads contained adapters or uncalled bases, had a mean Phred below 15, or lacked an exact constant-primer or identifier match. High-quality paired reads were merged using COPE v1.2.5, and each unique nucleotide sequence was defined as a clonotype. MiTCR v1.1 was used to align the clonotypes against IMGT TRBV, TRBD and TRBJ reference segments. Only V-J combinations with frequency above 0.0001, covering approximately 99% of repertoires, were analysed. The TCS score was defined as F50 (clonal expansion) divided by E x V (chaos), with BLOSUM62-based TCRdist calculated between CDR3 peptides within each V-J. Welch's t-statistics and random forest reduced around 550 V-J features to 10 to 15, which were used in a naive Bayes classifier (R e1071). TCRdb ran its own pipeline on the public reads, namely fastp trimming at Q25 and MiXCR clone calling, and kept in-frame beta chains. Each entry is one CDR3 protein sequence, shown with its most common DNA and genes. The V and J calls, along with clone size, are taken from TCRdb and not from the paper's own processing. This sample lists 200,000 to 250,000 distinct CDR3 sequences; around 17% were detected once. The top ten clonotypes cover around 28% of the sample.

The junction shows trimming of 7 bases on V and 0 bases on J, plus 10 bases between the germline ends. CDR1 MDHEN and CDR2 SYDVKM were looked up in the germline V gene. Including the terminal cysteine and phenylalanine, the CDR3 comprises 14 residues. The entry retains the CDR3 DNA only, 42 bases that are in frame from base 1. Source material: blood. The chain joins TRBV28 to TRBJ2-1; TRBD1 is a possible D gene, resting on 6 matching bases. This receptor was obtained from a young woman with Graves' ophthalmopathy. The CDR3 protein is CASTLQGSYNEQFF. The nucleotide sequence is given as TGTGCCAGCACTCTACAGGGCTCCTACAATGAGCAGTTCTTC.